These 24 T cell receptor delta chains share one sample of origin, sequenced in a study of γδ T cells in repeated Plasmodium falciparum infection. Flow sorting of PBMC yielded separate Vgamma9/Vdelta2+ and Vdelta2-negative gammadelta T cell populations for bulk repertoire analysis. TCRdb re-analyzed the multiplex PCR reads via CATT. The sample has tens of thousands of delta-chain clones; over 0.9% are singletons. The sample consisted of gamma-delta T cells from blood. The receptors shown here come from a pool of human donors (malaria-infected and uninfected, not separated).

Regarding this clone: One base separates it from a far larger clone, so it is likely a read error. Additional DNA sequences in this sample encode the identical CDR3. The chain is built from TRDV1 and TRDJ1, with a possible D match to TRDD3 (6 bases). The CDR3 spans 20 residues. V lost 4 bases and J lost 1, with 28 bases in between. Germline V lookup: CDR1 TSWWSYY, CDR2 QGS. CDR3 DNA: TGTGCTCTTGGGGCCCCTCAACGTCTAGGGGATTGCCCGAGCACCGATAAACTCATCTTT. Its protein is CALGAPQRLGDCPSTDKLIF.

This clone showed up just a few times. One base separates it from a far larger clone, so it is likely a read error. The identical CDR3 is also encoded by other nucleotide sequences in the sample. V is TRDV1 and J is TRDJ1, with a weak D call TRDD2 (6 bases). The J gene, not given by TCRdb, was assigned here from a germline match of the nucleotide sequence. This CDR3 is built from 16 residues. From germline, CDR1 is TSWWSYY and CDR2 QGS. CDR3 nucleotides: TGTGCTCTTGGGCGCCGAGGGATTTCTTCCTCCGACAAACTCATCTTT. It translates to CALGRRGISSSDKLIF.

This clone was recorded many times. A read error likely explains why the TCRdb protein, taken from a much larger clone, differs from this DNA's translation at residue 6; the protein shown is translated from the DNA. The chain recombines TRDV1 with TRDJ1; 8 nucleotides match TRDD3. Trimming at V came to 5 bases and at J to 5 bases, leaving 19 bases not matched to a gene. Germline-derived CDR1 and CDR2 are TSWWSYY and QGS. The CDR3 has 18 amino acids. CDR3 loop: CALGTPPGGGGWRDKLIF. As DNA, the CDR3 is TGTGCTCTTGGGACACCTCCGGGAGGTGGGGGATGGAGGGATAAACTCATCTTT.

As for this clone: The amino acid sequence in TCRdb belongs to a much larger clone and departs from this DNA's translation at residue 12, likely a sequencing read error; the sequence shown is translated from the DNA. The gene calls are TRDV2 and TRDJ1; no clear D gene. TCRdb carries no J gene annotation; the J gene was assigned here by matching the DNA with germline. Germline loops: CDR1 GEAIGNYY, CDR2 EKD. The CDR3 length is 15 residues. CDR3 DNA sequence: TGTGCCTGTGATCCTGTAGGGCCGCACACCGATGAACTCATCTTT. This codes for CACDPVGPHTDELIF.

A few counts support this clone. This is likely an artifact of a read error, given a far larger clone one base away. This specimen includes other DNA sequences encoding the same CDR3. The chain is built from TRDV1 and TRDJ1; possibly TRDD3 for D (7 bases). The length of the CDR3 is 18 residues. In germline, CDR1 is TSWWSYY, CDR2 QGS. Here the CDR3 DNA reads TGTGCTCTCGGGGTTTTCCTAAAAGGGATACAAACGAAGCACAAACTCATCTTT. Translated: CALGVFLKGIQTKHKLIF.

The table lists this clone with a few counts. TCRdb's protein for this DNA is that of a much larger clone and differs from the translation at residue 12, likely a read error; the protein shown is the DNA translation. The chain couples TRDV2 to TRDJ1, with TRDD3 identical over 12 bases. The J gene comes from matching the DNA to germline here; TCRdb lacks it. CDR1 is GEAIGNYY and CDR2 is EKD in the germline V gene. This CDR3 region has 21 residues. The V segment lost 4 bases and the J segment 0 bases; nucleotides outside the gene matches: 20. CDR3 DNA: TGTGCCTGTGAGAAACTAGGACTGGGGGATACAGCCTACTCTGACACCGATAAACTCATCTTT. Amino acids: CACEKLGLGDTAYSDTDKLIF.

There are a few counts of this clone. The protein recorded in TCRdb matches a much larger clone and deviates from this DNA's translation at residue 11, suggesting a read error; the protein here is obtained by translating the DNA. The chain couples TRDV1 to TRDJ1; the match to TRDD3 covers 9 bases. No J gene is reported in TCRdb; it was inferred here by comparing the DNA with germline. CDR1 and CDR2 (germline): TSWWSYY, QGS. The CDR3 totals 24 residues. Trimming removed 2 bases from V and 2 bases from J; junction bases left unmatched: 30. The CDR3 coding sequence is TGTGCTCTTGGGGAAAGAGTATGGCCTACCAGGGGATACGCCAGGGAAGGGAGGACCGATAAACTCATCTTT. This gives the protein CALGERVWPTRGYAREGRTDKLIF.

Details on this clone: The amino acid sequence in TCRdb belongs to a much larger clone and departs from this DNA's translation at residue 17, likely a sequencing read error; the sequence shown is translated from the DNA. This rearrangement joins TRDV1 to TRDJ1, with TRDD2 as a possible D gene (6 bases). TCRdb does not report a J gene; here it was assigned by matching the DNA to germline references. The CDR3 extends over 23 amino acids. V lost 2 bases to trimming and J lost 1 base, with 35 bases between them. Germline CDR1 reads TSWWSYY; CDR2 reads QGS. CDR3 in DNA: TGTGCTCTTGGGGAAAGGAGGATCCTACGTTTACGGGAGTACGACGGGTGCACCGATAAACTCATCTTT. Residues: CALGERRILRLREYDGCTDKLIF.

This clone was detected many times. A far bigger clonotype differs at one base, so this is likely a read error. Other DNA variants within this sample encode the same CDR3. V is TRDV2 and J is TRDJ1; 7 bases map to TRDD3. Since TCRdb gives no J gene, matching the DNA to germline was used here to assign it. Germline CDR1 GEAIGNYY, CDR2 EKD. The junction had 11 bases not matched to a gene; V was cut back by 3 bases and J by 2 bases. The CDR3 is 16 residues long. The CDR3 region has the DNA TGTGCCTGTGACTCCGTGCTGGGGGGAGGAACCGATAAACTCATCTTT. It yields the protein CACDSVLGGGTDKLIF.

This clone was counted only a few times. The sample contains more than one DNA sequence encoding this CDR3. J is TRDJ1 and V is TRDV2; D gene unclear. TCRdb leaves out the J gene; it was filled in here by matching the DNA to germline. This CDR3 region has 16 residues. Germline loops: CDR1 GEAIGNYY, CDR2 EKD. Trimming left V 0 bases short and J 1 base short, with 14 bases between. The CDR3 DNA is TGTGCCTGTGACACCGAAGAAGAGGAGGGCACCGATAAACTCATCTTT. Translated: CACDTEEEEGTDKLIF.

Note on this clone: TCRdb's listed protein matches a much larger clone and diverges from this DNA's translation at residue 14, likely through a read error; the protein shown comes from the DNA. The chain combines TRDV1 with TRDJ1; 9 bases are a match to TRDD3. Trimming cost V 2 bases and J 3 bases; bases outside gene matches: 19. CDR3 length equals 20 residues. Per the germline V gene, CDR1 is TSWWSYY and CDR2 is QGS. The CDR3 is CALGEGRFRLGDHVPDKLIF. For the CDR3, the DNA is TGTGCTCTTGGGGAAGGTAGATTTCGGCTGGGGGATCACGTCCCCGATAAACTCATCTTT.

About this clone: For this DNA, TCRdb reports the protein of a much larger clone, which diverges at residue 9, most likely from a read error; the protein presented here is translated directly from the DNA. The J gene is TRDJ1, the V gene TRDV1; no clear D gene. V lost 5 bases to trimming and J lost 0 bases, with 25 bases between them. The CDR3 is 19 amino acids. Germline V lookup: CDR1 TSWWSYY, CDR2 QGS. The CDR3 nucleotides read TGTGCTCTTGGGTACTACTATCGGTTTCTGCTCTCGTACACCGATAAACTCATCTTT. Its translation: CALGYYYRFLLSYTDKLIF.

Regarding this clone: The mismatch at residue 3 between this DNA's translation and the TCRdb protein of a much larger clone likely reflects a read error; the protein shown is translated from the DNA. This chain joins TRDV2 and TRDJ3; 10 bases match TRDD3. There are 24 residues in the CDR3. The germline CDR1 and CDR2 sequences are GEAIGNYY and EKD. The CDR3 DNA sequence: TGTGCCTATGACACTCTCGTACTGGGGGATGAAAATCCCCACGCGTCCTGGGACACCCGACAGATGTTTTTC. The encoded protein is CAYDTLVLGDENPHASWDTRQMFF.

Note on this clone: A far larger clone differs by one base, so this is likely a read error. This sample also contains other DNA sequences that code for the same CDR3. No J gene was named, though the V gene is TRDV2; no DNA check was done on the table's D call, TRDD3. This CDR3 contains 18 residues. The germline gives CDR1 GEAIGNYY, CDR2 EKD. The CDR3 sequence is CACDTLVTGGPYTDKLIF. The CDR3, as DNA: TGTGCCTGTGACACCCTTGTTACTGGGGGACCTTACACCGATAAACTCATCTTC.

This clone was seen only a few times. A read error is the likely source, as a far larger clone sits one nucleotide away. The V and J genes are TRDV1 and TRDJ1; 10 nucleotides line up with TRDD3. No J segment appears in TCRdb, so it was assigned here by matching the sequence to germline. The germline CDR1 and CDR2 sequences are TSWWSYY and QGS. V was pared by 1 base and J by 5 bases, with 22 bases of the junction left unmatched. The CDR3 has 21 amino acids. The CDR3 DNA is TGTGCTCTTGGGGAACGTTTCCTACCCCACGACTTGGGGGATACCTCGGATAAACTCATCTTT. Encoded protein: CALGERFLPHDLGDTSDKLIF.

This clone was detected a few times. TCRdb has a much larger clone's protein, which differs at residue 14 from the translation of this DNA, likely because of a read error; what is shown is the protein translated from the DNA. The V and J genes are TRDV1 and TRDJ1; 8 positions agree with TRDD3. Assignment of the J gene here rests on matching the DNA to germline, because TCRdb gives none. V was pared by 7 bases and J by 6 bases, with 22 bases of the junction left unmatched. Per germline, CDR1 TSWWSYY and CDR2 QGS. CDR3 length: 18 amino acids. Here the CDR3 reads CALEDSPSGWGKANKLIF. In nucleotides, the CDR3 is TGTGCTCTTGAAGATTCTCCGTCGGGCTGGGGGAAGGCCAATAAACTCATCTTT.

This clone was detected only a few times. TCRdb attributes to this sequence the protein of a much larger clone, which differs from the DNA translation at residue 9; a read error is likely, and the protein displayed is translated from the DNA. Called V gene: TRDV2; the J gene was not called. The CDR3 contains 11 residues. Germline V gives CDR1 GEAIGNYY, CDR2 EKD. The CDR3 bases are TGTGCCTGTGGACTGGGAGACAAACACATCTTT. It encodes CACGLGDKHIF.

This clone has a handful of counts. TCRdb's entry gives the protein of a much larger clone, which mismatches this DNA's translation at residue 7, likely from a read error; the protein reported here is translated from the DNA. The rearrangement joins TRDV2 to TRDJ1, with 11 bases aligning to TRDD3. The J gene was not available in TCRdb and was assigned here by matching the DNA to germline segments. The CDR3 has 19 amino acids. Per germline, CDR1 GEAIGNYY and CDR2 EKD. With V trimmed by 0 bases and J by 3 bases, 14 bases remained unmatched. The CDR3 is CACDTVAMGDTRLADKLIF. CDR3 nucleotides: TGTGCCTGTGACACCGTGGCTATGGGGGATACGCGCCTGGCCGATAAACTCATCTTT.

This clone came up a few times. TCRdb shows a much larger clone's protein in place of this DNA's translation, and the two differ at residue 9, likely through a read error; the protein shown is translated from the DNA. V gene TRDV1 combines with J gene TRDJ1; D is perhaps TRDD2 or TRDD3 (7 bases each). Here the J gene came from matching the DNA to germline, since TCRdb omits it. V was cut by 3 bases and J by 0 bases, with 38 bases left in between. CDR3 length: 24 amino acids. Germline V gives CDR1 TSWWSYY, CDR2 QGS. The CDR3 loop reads CALGDLPPGFLRSGGCRYTDKLIF. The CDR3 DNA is TGTGCTCTTGGGGACCTACCGCCGGGGTTCCTACGTTCTGGGGGCTGCCGGTACACCGATAAACTCATCTTT.

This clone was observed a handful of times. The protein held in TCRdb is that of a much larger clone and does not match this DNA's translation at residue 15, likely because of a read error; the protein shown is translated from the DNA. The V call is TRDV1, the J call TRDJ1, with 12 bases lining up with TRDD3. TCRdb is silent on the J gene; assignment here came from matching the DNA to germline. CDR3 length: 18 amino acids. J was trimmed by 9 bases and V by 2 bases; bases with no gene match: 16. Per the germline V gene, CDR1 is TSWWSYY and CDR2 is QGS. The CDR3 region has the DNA TGTGCTCTTGGGGAAGGGGTCCCACTGGGGGATACAACTAGAGAACTCATCTTT. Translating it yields CALGEGVPLGDTTRELIF.

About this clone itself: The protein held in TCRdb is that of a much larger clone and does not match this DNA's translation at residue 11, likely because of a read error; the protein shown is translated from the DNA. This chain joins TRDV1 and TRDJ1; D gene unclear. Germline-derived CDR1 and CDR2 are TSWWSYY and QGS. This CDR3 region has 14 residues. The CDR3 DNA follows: TGTGCTCTTGGGGAACTTCTCCACGACGATAGACTCATCTTT. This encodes CALGELLHDDRLIF.

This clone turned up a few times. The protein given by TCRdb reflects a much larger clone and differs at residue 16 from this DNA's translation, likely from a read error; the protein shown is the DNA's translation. The CDR3 sequence: CALVPPLHLGGYHGKPIF. Here the CDR3 DNA reads TGTGCTCTGGTGCCTCCCTTGCACCTAGGGGGATATCATGGGAAACCCATCTTT. No J gene was called, and the V gene is TRDV1; TRDD3, the table's D call, was not compared with the DNA. From germline, CDR1 is TSWWSYY and CDR2 QGS. The CDR3 is 18 amino acids.

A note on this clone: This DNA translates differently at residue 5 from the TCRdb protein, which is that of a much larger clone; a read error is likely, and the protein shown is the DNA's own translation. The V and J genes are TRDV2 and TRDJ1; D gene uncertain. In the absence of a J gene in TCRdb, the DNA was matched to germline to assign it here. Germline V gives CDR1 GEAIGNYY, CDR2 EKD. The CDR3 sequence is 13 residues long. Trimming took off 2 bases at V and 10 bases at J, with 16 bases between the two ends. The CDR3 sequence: CACDIGLGCRLIF. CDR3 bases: TGTGCCTGTGACATCGGATTGGGCTGTAGACTCATCTTT.

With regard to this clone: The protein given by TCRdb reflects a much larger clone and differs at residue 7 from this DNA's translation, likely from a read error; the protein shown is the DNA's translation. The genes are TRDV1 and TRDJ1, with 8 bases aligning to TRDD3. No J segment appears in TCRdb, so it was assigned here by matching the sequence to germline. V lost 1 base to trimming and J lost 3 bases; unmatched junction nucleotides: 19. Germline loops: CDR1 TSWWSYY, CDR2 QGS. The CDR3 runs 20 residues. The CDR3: CALGEPRQEGDIESPDKLIF. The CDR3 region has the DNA TGTGCTCTTGGGGAACCACGTCAGGAGGGGGATATAGAATCGCCCGATAAACTCATCTTT.